This entry lists 8 T cell receptor beta chains sequenced from one sample in a study of OX40 agonist ivuxolimab in advanced cancers. Generated by immunoSEQ multiplex PCR, the TCRdb table keeps only in-frame clones and is missing some. The table records approximately 90,000 clones, about 89% of them present only once. This specimen was CD4+ or CD8+ T cells sorted from blood, taken in a trial of the OX40 agonist ivuxolimab. All receptors derive from an adult with an advanced solid tumor such as melanoma, head and neck, liver or kidney cancer.

This clone came up a few times. This rearrangement joins TRBV7-2 to TRBJ2-7; tentatively, D is TRBD1 or TRBD2 (5 bases each). Germline-derived CDR1 and CDR2 are SGHTA and FQGNSA. The CDR3 totals 13 residues. Trimming stripped 5 bases from V and 7 bases from J, with 15 bases between. CDR3 loop: CASSPTGAGEQYV. CDR3 DNA: TGTGCCAGCAGCCCGACCGGGGCTGGTGAGCAGTACGTC.

This clone appeared a single time. This rearrangement joins TRBV9 to TRBJ2-3; D remains ambiguous. Germline-derived CDR1 and CDR2 are SGDLS and YYNGEE. CDR3 length equals 16 residues. V was shortened by 0 bases and J by 0 bases, with 11 bases between the two germline ends. The CDR3 here is CASSVAGIASTDTQYF. In DNA, the CDR3 is TGTGCCAGCAGCGTAGCGGGTATAGCCAGCACAGATACGCAGTATTTT.

J is TRBJ1-5 and V is TRBV19, with 7 bases aligning to TRBD1. This CDR3 has 15 amino acids. V dropped 4 bases and J dropped 1; count of bases not matched to a gene: 4. Germline V lookup: CDR1 LNHDA, CDR2 SQIVND (reference sequence). The CDR3 protein is CASSTGGGSNQPQHF. CDR3 sequence (DNA): TGTGCCAGTAGTACAGGGGGTGGAAGCAATCAGCCCCAGCATTTT.

This chain uses TRBV19 with TRBJ2-1; 10 nucleotides align to TRBD1. This CDR3 comprises 16 residues. With V trimmed by 5 bases and J by 6 bases, 10 bases remained unmatched. Germline V gene lookup returns CDR1 LNHDA and CDR2 SQIVND (reference sequence). In DNA, the CDR3 is TGTGCCAGTAGTGTGTTGACAGGGGGCGCGATCAATGAGCAGTTCTTC. It translates to CASSVLTGGAINEQFF.

The rearrangement uses TRBV25-1 and TRBJ2-1; D gene ambiguous. This CDR3 comprises 16 residues. Germline assignment: CDR1 MGHDK and CDR2 SYGVNS. Trimming cost V 0 bases and J 2 bases, with 11 bases left between them. DNA of the CDR3: TGTGCCAGCAGTGAATATGTGGAAGTAACCTACAATGAGCAGTTCTTC. Encoded protein: CASSEYVEVTYNEQFF.

The CDR3, as DNA: TGTGCCAGCGTTGGCAGGGGGTCCTACGAGCAGTACTTC. It is translated as CASVGRGSYEQYF. The chain uses TRBV2 and TRBJ2-7, with 7 bases lining up with TRBD1. The CDR3 is 13 amino acids. The ends lost 8 bases at V and 1 base at J; junction bases unmatched: 5. The germline V gene has CDR1 SNHLY and CDR2 FYNNEI.

The chain links TRBV6-1 to TRBJ1-2; D possibly corresponds to TRBD1 (6 bases). This CDR3 has 15 amino acids. V was trimmed by 5 bases and J by 0 bases, leaving 13 bases between them. CDR1 is MNHNS and CDR2 is SASEGT in the germline V gene. The CDR3 bases are TGTGCCAGCAGTACGCGACAGGTCCCTAACTATGGCTACACCTTC. Translated, it gives CASSTRQVPNYGYTF.

The chain combines TRBV5-4 with TRBJ2-7; TRBD2 matches at 11 bases. V lost 4 bases, J lost 1 base, and 4 bases stayed unmatched. The CDR3 loop spans 15 amino acids. The germline V gene has CDR1 SGHNT and CDR2 YYREEE (reference sequence). CDR3 sequence reads: CASSLTSGNSYEQYF. CDR3 DNA sequence: TGTGCCAGCAGCCTGACTAGCGGGAATTCCTACGAGCAGTACTTC.